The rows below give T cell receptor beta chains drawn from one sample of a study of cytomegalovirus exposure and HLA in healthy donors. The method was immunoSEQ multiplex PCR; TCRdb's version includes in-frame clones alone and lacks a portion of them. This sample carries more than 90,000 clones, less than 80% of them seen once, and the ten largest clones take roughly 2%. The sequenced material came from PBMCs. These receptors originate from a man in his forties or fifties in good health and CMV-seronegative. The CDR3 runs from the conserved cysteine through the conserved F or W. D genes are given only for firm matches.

CASRPGQGAGGYGYTF | TRBV19 | TRBD1 | TRBJ1-2
CASSLGQDNSPLHF | TRBV11-2 | - | TRBJ1-6
CASSRETAYEQYF | TRBV9 | - | TRBJ2-7
CASRPTYEQYF | TRBV5-1 | - | -
CASRSLTVNTGELFF | TRBV28 | - | TRBJ2-2
CASSYSSYNSPLHF | TRBV27 | - | TRBJ1-6
CASSSGEAQYF | TRBV7-2 | - | TRBJ2-5
CASSSTTGGEAFF | TRBV6-5 | TRBD1 | TRBJ1-1
CASSRGGEQNTEAFF | TRBV28 | - | TRBJ1-1
CAGGRGQSGANVLTF | TRBV6-5 | TRBD1 | TRBJ2-6
CASTPGTGRVDEQYF | TRBV19 | TRBD1 | TRBJ2-7
CASSQGGGAKNIQYF | TRBV14 | TRBD2 | TRBJ2-4
CASSLIRAHLGQPQHF | TRBV28 | - | TRBJ1-5
CASSPWTSLNEQFF | TRBV28 | - | TRBJ2-1
CASSEWIEANTGELFF | TRBV6-1 | - | TRBJ2-2
CASSQVTAGEETQYF | TRBV4-1 | TRBD2 | TRBJ2-5